The present entry profiles one TCR beta chain with its context. Its antigen is undetermined. Relative to the germline gene, one junction end is altered; a read error may explain this. CDR3 length: 15 amino acids. From germline, CDR1 is SSHAT and CDR2 FNYEAQ (reference sequence). PCR was performed using 60 Vbeta and 13 Jbeta primers. Libraries were prepared by immunoSEQ multiplex PCR; TCRdb keeps only in-frame clonotypes and omits some of them. The table shows about 110,000 clones, with 80% occurring only once. This sample was taken from a study of cytomegalovirus exposure and HLA in healthy donors. Study-level findings and limits: Rarity marked most TCR sequences, yet some public TCRs occurred in many donors. A prior analysis recorded that most TCR beta V segments were productive about 90% or about 30% of the time.

Material for sequencing was PBMCs. This receptor was taken from a woman aged 60-70 years in good health and CMV-seropositive. The chain is built from TRBV7-7 and TRBJ2-6, with no clear D. The CDR3: CASSLQFSGANVLTF. CDR3 nucleotide sequence: TGTGCTAGCAGCTTACAGTTCTCTGGGGCCAACGTCCTGACTTTC.